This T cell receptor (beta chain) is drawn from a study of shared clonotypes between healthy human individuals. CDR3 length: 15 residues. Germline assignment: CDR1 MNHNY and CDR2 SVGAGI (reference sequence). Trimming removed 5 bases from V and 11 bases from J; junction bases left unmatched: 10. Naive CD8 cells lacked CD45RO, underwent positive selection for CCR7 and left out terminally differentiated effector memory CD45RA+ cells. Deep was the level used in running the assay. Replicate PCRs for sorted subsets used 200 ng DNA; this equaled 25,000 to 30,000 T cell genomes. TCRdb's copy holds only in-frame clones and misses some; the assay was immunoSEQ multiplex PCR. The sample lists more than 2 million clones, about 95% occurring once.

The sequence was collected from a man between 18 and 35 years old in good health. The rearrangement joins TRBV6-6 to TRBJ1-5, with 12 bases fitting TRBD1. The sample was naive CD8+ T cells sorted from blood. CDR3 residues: CASSNRDRGLGTQHF. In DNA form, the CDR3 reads TGTGCCAGCAGTAACCGGGACAGGGGGCTCGGGACCCAGCATTTT.